This TCR beta chain was identified during a study of T cell responses to AZD1222 COVID-19 vaccine (dated by TCRdb to the early 2020s). With regard to the full study: TCR sequencing covered over 230 trial participants: 207 given two doses of AZD1222 and 26 given two doses of MenACWY control vaccine. Enrollment into the trials was organized by age into subgroups of 18-55, 56-69 and 70-plus years, and those subgroups contained roughly 140, 27 and 60 TCR-sequenced participants, respectively.

About this clone: Which antigen it targets is not known. Base qualities are missing; no much larger clone stands one base away.

Overall study results and their limits: Because no day 14 peak-response samples were available, the repertoires could be characterized only after the peak T cell response. Vaccine-associated CD4 TCRs spanned the whole spike protein, with dominant responses in regions 160-218 and 743-854. Conclusions about previously exposed vaccinees are limited, since just a handful of AZD1222 recipients were seropositive for SARS-CoV-2 at baseline. Nearly half of unique spike-specific TCRs reportedly recognized epitopes outside regions mutated in the B.1.351 and B.1.1.7 variants. A significant rise in spike-specific TCR breadth and depth was observed after two AZD1222 doses relative to day 0 and relative to MenACWY recipients. In the small 56-69-year group, the increase in depth fell short of significance, most likely because of low power. Participants were mostly white British, with more females than males. The authors suggested clonal diversity may have been underestimated.

CDR1 and CDR2 were assigned from the germline V gene as MNHEY and SVGAGI. The germline V end is reduced by 0 bases and the J end by 6 bases; junction bases left unmatched: 5. Counted from cysteine to phenylalanine, this CDR3 has 15 amino acids. Only the CDR3 DNA stays, 45 bases, in frame from base 1. The CDR3 regions of human TCRbeta chains were analyzed by immunosequencing. The study's own analysis went as follows. Repertoire TCRs were matched against a reference library of SARS-CoV-2-specific TCRs generated with the MIRA antigen-specificity platform. Breadth meant the fraction of unique TCRs that were SARS-CoV-2-associated, whereas depth meant the fraction of total T cells that were SARS-CoV-2-associated. Using the MIRA data, each spike-specific TCR was assigned both to the spike region to which the TCR was reactive and to a CD4 or CD8 class. Log10-transformed breadth and depth values were compared by one-way ANOVA with Sidak's multiple comparisons tests. TCRdb stores this immuneACCESS table with in-frame sequences only. Part of the clones is absent; in the studies checked, under half of the shortfall reflects unresolved V genes, and no reason is known for the rest. V, J and clone size were drawn from that table, and D and trimming were deduced from the DNA. In this sample the table shows 250,000 to 300,000 clones, 94% of which occur a single time. In total, the top ten clones hold around 0.5% of the sample.

The intended sense of this specimen's time point label: about 28 days (+/-7) after the second vaccine dose. Because spike-specific TCR depth and breadth did not differ between the two schedules, AZD1222 recipients who got a second dose at roughly 4 weeks were pooled with those who got a second dose at roughly 12 weeks. Vaccinee samples were obtained from the UK trials COV001 and COV002, which included a single-blind randomized controlled phase 2/3 trial of AZD1222 (ChAdOx1 nCoV-19) in healthy adults. For TCRbeta chain sequencing, PBMC samples from trial participants were taken at day 0 and at day 28 after the second dose.

This specimen was peripheral blood, taken 28 days after the second AZD1222 dose. This sequence uses TRBV6-5 and TRBJ2-3; 8 central nucleotides agree with TRBD2. This receptor was obtained from an adult who received the AZD1222 COVID-19 vaccine. The CDR3 region has the sequence CASSYSGTRTDTQYF. Read as DNA, the sequence is TGTGCCAGCAGTTACTCCGGGACTAGGACTGATACGCAGTATTTT.